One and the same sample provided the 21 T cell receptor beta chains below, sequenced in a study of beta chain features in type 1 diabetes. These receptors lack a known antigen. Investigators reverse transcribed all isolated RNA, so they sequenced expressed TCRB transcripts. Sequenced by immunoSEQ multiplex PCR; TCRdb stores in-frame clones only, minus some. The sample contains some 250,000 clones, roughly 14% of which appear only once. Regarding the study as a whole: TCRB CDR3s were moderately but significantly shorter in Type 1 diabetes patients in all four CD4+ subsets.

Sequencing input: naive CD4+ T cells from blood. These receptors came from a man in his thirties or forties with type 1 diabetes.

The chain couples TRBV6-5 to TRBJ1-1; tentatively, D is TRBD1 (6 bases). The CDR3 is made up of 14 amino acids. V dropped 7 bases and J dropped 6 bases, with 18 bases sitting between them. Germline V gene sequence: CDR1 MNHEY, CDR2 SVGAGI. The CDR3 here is CASIPASGGPEAFF. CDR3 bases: TGTGCCAGCATCCCGGCCTCGGGGGGCCCTGAAGCTTTCTTT.

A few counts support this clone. The CDR3: CASSSTGGRYGYTF. CDR3 nucleotide sequence: TGTGCCAGCAGCAGCACAGGGGGCCGGTATGGCTACACCTTC. The chain combines TRBV7-9 with TRBJ1-2, with 9 nucleotides matching TRBD1. V dropped 5 bases and J dropped 5; count of bases not matched to a gene: 6. The CDR3 sequence is 14 residues long. Germline-derived CDR1 and CDR2 are SEHNR and FQNEAQ (reference sequence).

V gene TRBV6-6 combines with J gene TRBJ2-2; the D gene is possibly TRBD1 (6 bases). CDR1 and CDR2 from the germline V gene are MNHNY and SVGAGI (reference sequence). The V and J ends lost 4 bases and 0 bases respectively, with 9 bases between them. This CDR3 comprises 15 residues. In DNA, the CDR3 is TGTGCCAGCAGTTTAGACAGGTCGAACACCGGGGAGCTGTTTTTT. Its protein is CASSLDRSNTGELFF.

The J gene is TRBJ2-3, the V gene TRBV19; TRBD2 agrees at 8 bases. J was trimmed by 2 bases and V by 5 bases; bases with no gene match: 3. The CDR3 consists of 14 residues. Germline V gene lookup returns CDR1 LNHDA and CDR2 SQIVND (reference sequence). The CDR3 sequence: CASSAGLDTDTQYF. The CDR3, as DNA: TGTGCCAGTAGTGCGGGACTAGACACAGATACGCAGTATTTT. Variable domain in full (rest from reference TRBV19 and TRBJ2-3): DGGITQSPKYLFRKEGQNVTLSCEQNLNHDAMYWYRQDPGQGLRLIYYSQIVNDFQKGDIAEGYSVSREKKESFPLTVTSAQKNPTAFYLCASSAGLDTDTQYFGPGTRLTVL.

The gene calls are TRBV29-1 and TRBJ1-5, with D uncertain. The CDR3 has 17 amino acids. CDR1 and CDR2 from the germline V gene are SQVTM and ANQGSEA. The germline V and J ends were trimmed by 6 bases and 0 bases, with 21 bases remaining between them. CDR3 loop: CSVAGSGGSHSNQPQHF. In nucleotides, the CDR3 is TGCAGCGTCGCCGGGTCAGGAGGAAGCCATAGCAATCAGCCCCAGCATTTT.

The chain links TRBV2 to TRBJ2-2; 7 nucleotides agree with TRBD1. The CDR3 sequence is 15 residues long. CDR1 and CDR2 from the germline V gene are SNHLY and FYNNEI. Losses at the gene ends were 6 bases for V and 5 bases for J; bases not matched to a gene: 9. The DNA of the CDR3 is TGTGCCAGCAGGGTCGACAGGGTCCGGACCGGGGAGCTGTTTTTT. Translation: CASRVDRVRTGELFF. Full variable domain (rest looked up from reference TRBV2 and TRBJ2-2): EPEVTQTPSHQVTQMGQEVILRCVPISNHLYFYWYRQILGQKVEFLVSFYNNEISEKSEIFDDQFSVERPDGSNFTLKIRSTKLEDSAMYFCASRVDRVRTGELFFGEGSRLTVL.

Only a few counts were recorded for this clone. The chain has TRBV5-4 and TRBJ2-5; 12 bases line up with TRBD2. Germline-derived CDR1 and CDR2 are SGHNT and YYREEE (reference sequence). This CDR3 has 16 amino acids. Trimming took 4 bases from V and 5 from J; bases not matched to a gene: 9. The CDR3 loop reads CASSTRPSGGAETQYF. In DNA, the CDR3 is TGTGCCAGCAGCACGCGCCCTAGCGGGGGGGCTGAGACCCAGTACTTC.

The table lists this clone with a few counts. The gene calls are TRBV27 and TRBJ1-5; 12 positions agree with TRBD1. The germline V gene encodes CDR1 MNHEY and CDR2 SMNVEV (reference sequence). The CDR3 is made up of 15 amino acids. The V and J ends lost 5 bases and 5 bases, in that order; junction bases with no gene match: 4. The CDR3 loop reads CASSPRDRGHQPQHF. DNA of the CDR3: TGTGCCAGCAGTCCCCGGGACAGGGGGCATCAGCCCCAGCATTTT.

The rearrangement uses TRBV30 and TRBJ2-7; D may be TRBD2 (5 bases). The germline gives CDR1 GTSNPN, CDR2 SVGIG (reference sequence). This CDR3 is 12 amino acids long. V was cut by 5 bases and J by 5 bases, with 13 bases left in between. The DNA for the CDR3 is TGTGCCTGGTCATCTACTAGACACGAGCAGTACTTC. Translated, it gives CAWSSTRHEQYF. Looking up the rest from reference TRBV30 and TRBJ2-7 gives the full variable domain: SQTIHQWPATLVQPVGSPLSLECTVEGTSNPNLYWYRQAAGRGLQLLFYSVGIGQISSEVPQNLSASRPQDRQFILSSKKLLLSDSGFYLCAWSSTRHEQYFGPGTRLTVT.

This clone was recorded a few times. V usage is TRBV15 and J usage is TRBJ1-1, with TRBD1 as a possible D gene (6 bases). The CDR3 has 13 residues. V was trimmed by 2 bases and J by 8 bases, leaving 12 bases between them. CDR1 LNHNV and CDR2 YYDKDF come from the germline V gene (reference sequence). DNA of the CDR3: TGTGCCACCAGCAGAAGCGGGACATGGGAAGCTTTCTTT. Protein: CATSRSGTWEAFF.

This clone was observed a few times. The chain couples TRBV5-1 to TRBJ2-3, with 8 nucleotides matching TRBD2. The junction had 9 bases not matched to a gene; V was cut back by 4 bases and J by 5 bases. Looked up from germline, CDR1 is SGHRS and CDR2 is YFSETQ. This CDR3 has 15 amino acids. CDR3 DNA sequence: TGCGCCAGCAGCGCCGGGGGGGGACCAGAAGATACGCAGTATTTT. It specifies CASSAGGGPEDTQYF. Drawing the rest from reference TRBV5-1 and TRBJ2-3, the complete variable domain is KAGVTQTPRYLIKTRGQQVTLSCSPISGHRSVSWYQQTPGQGLQFLFEYFSETQRNKGNFPGRFSGRQFSNSRSEMNVSTLELGDSALYLCASSAGGGPEDTQYFGPGTRLTVL.

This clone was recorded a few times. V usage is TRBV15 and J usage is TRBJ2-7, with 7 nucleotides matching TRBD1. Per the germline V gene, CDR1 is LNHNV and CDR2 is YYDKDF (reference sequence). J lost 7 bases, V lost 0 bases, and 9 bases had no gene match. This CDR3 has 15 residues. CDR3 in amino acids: CATSRDLTGDGEQYF. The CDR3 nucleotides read TGTGCCACCAGCAGAGATCTCACAGGGGACGGGGAGCAGTACTTC.

CDR3 sequence: CASSLVANTGELFF. The CDR3 nucleotides are TGCGCCAGCAGCTTGGTGGCTAACACCGGGGAGCTGTTTTTT. The rearrangement joins TRBV5-1 to TRBJ2-2; the D is unclear. V shed 0 bases and J shed 2 bases, with 5 bases lying between them. This CDR3 region has 14 residues. Germline V CDR1 and CDR2: SGHRS, YFSETQ.

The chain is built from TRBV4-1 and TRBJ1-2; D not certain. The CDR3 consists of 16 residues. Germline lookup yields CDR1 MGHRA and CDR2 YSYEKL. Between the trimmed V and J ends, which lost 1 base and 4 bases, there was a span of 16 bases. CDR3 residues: CASSQAKSRDLYGYTF. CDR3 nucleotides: TGCGCCAGCAGCCAAGCCAAAAGTCGGGATCTCTATGGCTACACCTTC.

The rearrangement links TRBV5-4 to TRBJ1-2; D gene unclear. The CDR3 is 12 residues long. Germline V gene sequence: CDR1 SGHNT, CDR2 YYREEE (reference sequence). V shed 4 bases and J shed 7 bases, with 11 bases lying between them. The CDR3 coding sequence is TGTGCCAGCAGCATAGAGACATTTGGCTACACCTTC. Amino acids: CASSIETFGYTF.

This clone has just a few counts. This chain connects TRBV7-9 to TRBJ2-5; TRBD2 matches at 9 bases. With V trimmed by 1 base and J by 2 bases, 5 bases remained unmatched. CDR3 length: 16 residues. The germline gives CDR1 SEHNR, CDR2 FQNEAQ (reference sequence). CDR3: CASSLVGLAGQETQYF. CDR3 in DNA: TGTGCCAGCAGCTTAGTCGGCCTAGCGGGGCAAGAGACCCAGTACTTC.

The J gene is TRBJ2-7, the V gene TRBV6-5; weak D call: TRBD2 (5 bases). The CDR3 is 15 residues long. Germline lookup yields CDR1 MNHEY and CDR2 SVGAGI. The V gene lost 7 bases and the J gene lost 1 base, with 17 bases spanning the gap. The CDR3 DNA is TGTGCCAGCACTCCTGGGTGGCGGGCATCCTACGAGCAGTACTTC. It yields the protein CASTPGWRASYEQYF.

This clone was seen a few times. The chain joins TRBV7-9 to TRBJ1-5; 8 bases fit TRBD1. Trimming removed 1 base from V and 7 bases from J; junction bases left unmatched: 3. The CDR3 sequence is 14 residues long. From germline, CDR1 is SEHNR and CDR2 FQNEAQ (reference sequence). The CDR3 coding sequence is TGTGCCAGCAGCTTAGGGGCAGGGGGCCAGCCCCAGCATTTT. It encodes CASSLGAGGQPQHF.

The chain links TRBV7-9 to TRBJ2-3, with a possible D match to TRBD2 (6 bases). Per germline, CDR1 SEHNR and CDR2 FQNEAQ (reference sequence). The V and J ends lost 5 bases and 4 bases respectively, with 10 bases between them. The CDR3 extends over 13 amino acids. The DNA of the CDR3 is TGTGCCAGCAGCAAAGCGGGCGCAGATACGCAGTATTTT. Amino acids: CASSKAGADTQYF. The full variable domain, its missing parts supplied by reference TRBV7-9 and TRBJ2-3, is DTGVSQNPRHKITKRGQNVTFRCDPISEHNRLYWYRQTLGQGPEFLTYFQNEAQLEKSRLLSDRFSAERPKGSFSTLEIQRTEQGDSAMYLCASSKAGADTQYFGPGTRLTVL.

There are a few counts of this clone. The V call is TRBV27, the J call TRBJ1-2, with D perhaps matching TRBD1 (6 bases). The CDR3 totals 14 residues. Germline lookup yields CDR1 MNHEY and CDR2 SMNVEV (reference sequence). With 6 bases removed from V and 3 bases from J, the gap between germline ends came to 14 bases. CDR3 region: CASRRITGYYGYTF. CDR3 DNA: TGTGCCAGCAGAAGAATTACAGGGTACTATGGCTACACCTTC.

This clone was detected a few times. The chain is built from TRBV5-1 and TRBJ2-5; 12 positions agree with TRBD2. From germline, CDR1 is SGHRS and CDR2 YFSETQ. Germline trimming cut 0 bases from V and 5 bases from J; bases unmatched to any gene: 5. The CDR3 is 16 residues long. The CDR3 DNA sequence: TGCGCCAGCAGCTTGGACCCTAGCGGGGGGGGCGAGACCCAGTACTTC. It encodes CASSLDPSGGGETQYF. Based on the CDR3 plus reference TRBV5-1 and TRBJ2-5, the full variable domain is KAGVTQTPRYLIKTRGQQVTLSCSPISGHRSVSWYQQTPGQGLQFLFEYFSETQRNKGNFPGRFSGRQFSNSRSEMNVSTLELGDSALYLCASSLDPSGGGETQYFGPGTRLLVL.